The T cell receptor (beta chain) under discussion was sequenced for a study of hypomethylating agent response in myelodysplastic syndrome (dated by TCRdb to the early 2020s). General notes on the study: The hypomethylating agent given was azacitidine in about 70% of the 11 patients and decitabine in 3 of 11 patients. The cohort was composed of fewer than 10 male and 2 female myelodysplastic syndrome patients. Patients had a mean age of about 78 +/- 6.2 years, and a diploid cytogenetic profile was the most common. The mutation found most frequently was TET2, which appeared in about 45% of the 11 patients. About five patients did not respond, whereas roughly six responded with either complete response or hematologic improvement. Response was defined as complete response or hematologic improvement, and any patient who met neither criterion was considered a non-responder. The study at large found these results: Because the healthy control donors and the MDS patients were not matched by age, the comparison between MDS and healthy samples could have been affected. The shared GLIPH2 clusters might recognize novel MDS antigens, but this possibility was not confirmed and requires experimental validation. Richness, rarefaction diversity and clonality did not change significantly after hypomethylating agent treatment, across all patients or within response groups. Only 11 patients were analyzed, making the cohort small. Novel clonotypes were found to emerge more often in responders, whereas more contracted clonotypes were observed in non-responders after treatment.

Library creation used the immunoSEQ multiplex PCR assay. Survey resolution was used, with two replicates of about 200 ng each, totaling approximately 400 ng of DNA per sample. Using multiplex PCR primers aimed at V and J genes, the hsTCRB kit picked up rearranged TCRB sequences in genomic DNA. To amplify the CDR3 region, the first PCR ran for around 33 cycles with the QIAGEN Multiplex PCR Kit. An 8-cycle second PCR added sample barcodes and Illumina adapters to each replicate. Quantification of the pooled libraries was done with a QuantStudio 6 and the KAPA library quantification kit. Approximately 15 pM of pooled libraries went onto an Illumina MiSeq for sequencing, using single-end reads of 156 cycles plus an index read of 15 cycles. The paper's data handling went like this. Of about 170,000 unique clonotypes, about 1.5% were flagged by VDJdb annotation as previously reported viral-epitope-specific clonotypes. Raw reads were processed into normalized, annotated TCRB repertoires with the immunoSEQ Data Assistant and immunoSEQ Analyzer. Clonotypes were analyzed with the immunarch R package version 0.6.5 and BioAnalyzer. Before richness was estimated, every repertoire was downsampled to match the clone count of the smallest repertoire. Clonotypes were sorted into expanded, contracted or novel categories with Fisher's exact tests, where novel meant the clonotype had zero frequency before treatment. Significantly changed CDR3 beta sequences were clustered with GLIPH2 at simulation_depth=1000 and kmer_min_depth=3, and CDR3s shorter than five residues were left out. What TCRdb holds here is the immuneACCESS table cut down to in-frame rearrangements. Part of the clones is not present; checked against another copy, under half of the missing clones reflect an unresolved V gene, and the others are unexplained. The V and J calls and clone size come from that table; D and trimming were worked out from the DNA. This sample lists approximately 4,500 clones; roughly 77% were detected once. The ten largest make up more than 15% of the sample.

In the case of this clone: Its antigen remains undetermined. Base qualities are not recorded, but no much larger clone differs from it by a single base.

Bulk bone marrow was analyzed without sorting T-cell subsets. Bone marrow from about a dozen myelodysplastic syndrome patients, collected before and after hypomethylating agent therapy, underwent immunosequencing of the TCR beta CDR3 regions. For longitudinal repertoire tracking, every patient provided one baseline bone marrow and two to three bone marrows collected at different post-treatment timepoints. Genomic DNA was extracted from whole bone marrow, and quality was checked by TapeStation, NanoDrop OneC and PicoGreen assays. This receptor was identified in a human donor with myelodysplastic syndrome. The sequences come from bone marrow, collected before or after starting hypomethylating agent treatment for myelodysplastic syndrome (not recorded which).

In nucleotides, the sequence is TGTGCCAGTAGTATCTCGGCCGGGATGGGCAATCAGCCCCAGCATTTT. The translation is CASSISAGMGNQPQHF. The rearranged segments are TRBV19 and TRBJ1-5, with the D gene call left open. CDR1 is given as LNHDA and CDR2 as SQIVND, both from the germline V gene (reference sequence). At the junction V is shortened by 3 bases and J by 2 bases, with 14 bases in between. Reading from cysteine to phenylalanine, the CDR3 counts 16 amino acids. Of the read, only the CDR3 DNA is kept; its 48 bases are in frame from base 1.